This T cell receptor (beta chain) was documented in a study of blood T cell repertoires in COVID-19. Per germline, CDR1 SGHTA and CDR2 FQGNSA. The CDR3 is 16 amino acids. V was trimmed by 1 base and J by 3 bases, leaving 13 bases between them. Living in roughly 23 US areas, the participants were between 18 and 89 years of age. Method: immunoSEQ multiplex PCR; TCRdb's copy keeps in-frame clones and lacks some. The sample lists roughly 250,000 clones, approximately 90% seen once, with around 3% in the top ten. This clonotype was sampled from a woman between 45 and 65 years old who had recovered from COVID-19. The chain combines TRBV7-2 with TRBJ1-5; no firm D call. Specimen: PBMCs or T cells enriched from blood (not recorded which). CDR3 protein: CASSLGPQFPNQPQHF. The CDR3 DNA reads TGTGCCAGCAGCTTAGGTCCCCAATTCCCCAATCAGCCCCAGCATTTT.